This TCR beta chain is from a study of T cell changes during pregnancy in multiple sclerosis. Profiling relied on immunoSEQ multiplex PCR, and the TCRdb table lists in-frame clones only, not all of them. The data hold some 40,000 clones, with about 92% observed a single time. V was shortened by 1 base and J by 4 bases, with 14 bases between the two germline ends. The CDR3 is 15 residues long. Germline CDR1 and CDR2: GTSNPN and SVGIG (reference sequence). The sequenced sample was CD8+ T cells from peripheral blood mononuclear cells, obtained in the third trimester of pregnancy. The chain combines TRBV30 with TRBJ2-1; tentatively, D is TRBD1 (6 bases). This TCR was recovered from a female donor with multiple sclerosis, enrolled in a pregnancy study. The CDR3 region has the DNA TGTGCCTGGAGTGACCGGGACAACCTTTACAATGAGCAGTTCTTC. Translation: CAWSDRDNLYNEQFF.